The 31 T cell receptor beta chains presented below share a single source sample, sequenced in a study of cytomegalovirus exposure and HLA in healthy donors. 60 Vbeta and 13 Jbeta primers were used in PCR. The data were produced by immunoSEQ multiplex PCR, yet TCRdb's version contains in-frame clones alone and is incomplete. Of about 77,000 clones listed, less than 80% are singletons. The sample was PBMCs. These TCRs come from a woman aged 40-49 years in good health and CMV-seronegative.

The chain carries TRBV5-1 and TRBJ2-7; weak D call: TRBD2 (5 bases). The CDR3 contains 17 residues. Germline V gene sequence: CDR1 SGHRS, CDR2 YFSETQ. V was clipped by 0 bases and J by 4 bases, with 20 bases between them. The CDR3 loop reads CASSLGIRDPQTYEQYF. CDR3 DNA: TGCGCCAGCAGCTTGGGCATCCGGGATCCGCAGACTTACGAGCAGTACTTC.

J is TRBJ2-7 and V is TRBV28; 11 bases agree with TRBD2. The CDR3 is 15 residues long. V gave up 5 bases and J gave up 5 bases; unmatched junction bases: 8. Germline loops: CDR1 MDHEN, CDR2 SYDVKM. Written as DNA, the CDR3 is TGTGCCAGCAGTCTATCGGGACTAGCGGCCAACGAGCAGTACTTC. Translated: CASSLSGLAANEQYF.

The V gene is TRBV5-1, the J gene TRBJ1-1; D unresolved. Germline CDR1 and CDR2: SGHRS and YFSETQ. Trimming stripped 0 bases from V and 3 bases from J, with 9 bases between. CDR3 length: 14 residues. The CDR3 loop is CASSLDRGDTEAFF. CDR3 sequence (DNA): TGCGCCAGCAGCTTGGATCGGGGAGACACTGAAGCTTTCTTT.

This chain connects TRBV30 to TRBJ1-5, with 8 bases fitting TRBD1. Germline lookup yields CDR1 GTSNPN and CDR2 SVGIG (reference sequence). V trimming: 1 base; J trimming: 7 bases; junction bases outside the gene matches: 6. This CDR3 is built from 14 residues. This CDR3 is CAWSAQGAGQPQHF. CDR3 nucleotides: TGTGCCTGGAGTGCCCAGGGGGCAGGACAGCCCCAGCATTTT.

The V and J genes are TRBV6-6 and TRBJ2-1, with 8 bases matching TRBD2. V lost 6 bases to trimming and J lost 2 bases; unmatched junction nucleotides: 3. CDR3 length: 14 amino acids. Germline lookup yields CDR1 MNHNY and CDR2 SVGAGI (reference sequence). The CDR3 DNA follows: TGTGCCAGCAGCCTACTAGCGGCCTACAATGAGCAGTTCTTC. Protein: CASSLLAAYNEQFF.

The V call is TRBV27, the J call TRBJ1-1; TRBD1 agrees at 7 bases. The CDR3 has 14 amino acids. The germline V gene has CDR1 MNHEY and CDR2 SMNVEV (reference sequence). The ends lost 4 bases at V and 5 bases at J; junction bases unmatched: 7. The CDR3 is CASSWDSLGTEAFF. The CDR3 DNA is TGTGCCAGCAGTTGGGACAGCCTGGGGACTGAAGCTTTCTTT.

As DNA, the CDR3 is TGTGCCAGCAGCCCGGGGGCAGGGGGCGGAGTAGATACGCAGTATTTT. Protein: CASSPGAGGGVDTQYF. The V and J genes are TRBV27 and TRBJ2-3, with TRBD1 identical over 8 bases. V lost 6 bases, J lost 5 bases, and 13 bases stayed unmatched. CDR1 MNHEY and CDR2 SMNVEV come from the germline V gene (reference sequence). The length of the CDR3 is 16 residues.

V and J are TRBV13 and TRBJ2-3; TRBD2 matches 13 bases. The V segment lost 5 bases and the J segment 4 bases; nucleotides outside the gene matches: 6. The CDR3 is made up of 16 amino acids. From germline, CDR1 is PRHDT and CDR2 FYEKMQ (reference sequence). CDR3 bases: TGTGCCAGCAGCCCCAGGACTAGCGGGAGACCAGATACGCAGTATTTT. This encodes CASSPRTSGRPDTQYF.

The chain combines TRBV2 with TRBJ1-1; no clear D gene. This CDR3 region has 11 residues. Trimming stripped 7 bases from V and 3 bases from J, with 6 bases between. Germline V gives CDR1 SNHLY, CDR2 FYNNEI. The CDR3 here is CASKSDTEAFF. CDR3 bases: TGTGCCAGCAAAAGCGACACTGAAGCTTTCTTT.

The chain employs TRBV5-1 and TRBJ2-3; 8 bases are a match to TRBD2. The germline gives CDR1 SGHRS, CDR2 YFSETQ. Trimming at V came to 5 bases and at J to 1 base, leaving 3 bases not matched to a gene. The length of the CDR3 is 14 residues. CDR3 nucleotide sequence: TGCGCCAGCAGGGACGGGGGGGGCACAGATACGCAGTATTTT. This sequence encodes CASRDGGGTDTQYF. Combining the CDR3 with reference TRBV5-1 and TRBJ2-3 gives the whole variable domain KAGVTQTPRYLIKTRGQQVTLSCSPISGHRSVSWYQQTPGQGLQFLFEYFSETQRNKGNFPGRFSGRQFSNSRSEMNVSTLELGDSALYLCASRDGGGTDTQYFGPGTRLTVL.

The chain employs TRBV6-6 and TRBJ1-2; 9 bases align to TRBD1. The CDR3 is made up of 14 amino acids. The germline V gene has CDR1 MNHNY and CDR2 SVGAGI (reference sequence). The junction had 5 bases not matched to a gene; V was cut back by 1 base and J by 8 bases. CDR3 DNA sequence: TGTGCCAGCAGTTACTTGCGACAGGGGGACGGCTACACCTTC. Translating gives CASSYLRQGDGYTF.

The chain uses TRBV19 and TRBJ2-3, with D possibly matching TRBD1 (6 bases). V was shortened by 5 bases and J by 0 bases, with 9 bases between the two germline ends. The CDR3 runs to 14 residues. The germline V gene encodes CDR1 LNHDA and CDR2 SQIVND (reference sequence). The CDR3 protein is CASSLGASTDTQYF. The DNA of the CDR3 is TGTGCCAGTAGTCTGGGGGCAAGCACAGATACGCAGTATTTT.

As DNA, the CDR3 is TGTGCCAGCAGCCCTTCCGGGGTAACTAACTATGGCTACACCTTC. Translating gives CASSPSGVTNYGYTF. The chain joins TRBV6-4 to TRBJ1-2, with D unclear. This CDR3 contains 15 residues. The V gene's germline CDR1 is MRHNA and CDR2 SNTAGT. Trimming stripped 6 bases from V and 0 bases from J, with 14 bases between.

This clone came up a few times. The chain has TRBV6-1 and TRBJ2-5, with 8 bases fitting TRBD2. The V gene end was trimmed by 1 base and the J gene end by 4 bases; junction bases not matched to a gene: 5. Per germline, CDR1 MNHNS and CDR2 SASEGT. The CDR3 runs 15 residues. The CDR3 DNA reads TGTGCCAGCAGTGAAGGGACGGGAGGGCCAGAGACCCAGTACTTC. Amino acids: CASSEGTGGPETQYF.

This clone was seen a few times. The chain uses TRBV6-4 and TRBJ1-1; D ambiguous. Trimming pared 3 bases from V and 0 bases from J, leaving 5 bases between. In germline, CDR1 is MRHNA, CDR2 SNTAGT. CDR3 length: 13 residues. The CDR3 DNA sequence: TGTGCCAGCAGTGAGGGCATGAACACTGAAGCTTTCTTT. It specifies CASSEGMNTEAFF.

On this clone itself: The junction departs from the called germline gene at one end, perhaps through a read error. The chain is built from TRBV7-9 and TRBJ1-1, with a weak D call TRBD1 (6 bases). Per germline, CDR1 SEHNR and CDR2 FQNEAQ (reference sequence). The length of the CDR3 is 12 residues. The CDR3 loop reads CSSSQGYTEAFF. CDR3 sequence (DNA): TGTTCCAGCAGCCAGGGGTACACTGAAGCTTTCTTT. Based on the CDR3 plus reference TRBV7-9 and TRBJ1-1, the full variable domain is DTGVSQNPRHKITKRGQNVTFRCDPISEHNRLYWYRQTLGQGPEFLTYFQNEAQLEKSRLLSDRFSAERPKGSFSTLEIQRTEQGDSAMYLCSSSQGYTEAFFGQGTRLTVV.

This clone was detected once. The chain uses TRBV29-1 and TRBJ2-1; TRBD2 is a possible D gene (6 bases). The ends were cut back, 6 bases at V and 8 bases at J, with 20 bases in the middle. CDR1 is SQVTM and CDR2 is ANQGSEA in the germline V gene. The CDR3 is 14 amino acids. CDR3 in amino acids: CSVTRLGRLHEQFF. CDR3 sequence (DNA): TGCAGCGTGACTAGGCTAGGACGCTTACATGAGCAGTTCTTC.

V and J are TRBV7-9 and TRBJ2-1; 10 bases are shared with TRBD2. CDR3 length: 16 residues. Germline V gives CDR1 SEHNR, CDR2 FQNEAQ (reference sequence). V dropped 5 bases and J dropped 6; count of bases not matched to a gene: 10. The CDR3 bases are TGTGCCAGCAGCCCTTATAGCGGGGGGATTTTCAATGAGCAGTTCTTC. It is translated as CASSPYSGGIFNEQFF.

The chain is built from TRBV5-1 and TRBJ2-7, with 9 bases aligning to TRBD1. The CDR3 sequence is 17 residues long. V trimming: 0 bases; J trimming: 7 bases; junction bases outside the gene matches: 14. CDR1 is SGHRS, CDR2 YFSETQ, per germline. CDR3 loop: CASSLALKQGATGEQYF. The CDR3 coding sequence is TGCGCCAGCAGCTTGGCCTTAAAACAGGGGGCCACGGGGGAGCAGTACTTC.

The V gene is TRBV11-2, the J gene TRBJ2-2, with 7 positions matching TRBD2. Trimming cost V 5 bases and J 2 bases; bases outside gene matches: 8. The germline CDR1 and CDR2 sequences are SGHAT and FQNNGV. This CDR3 is built from 16 residues. The CDR3 DNA sequence: TGTGCCAGCAGCGCGAACCGGGACTACAACACCGGGGAGCTGTTTTTT. It translates to CASSANRDYNTGELFF.

This rearrangement joins TRBV7-8 to TRBJ2-3; 9 nucleotides line up with TRBD2. This CDR3 contains 17 residues. After removal of 5 bases from V and 7 bases from J, the junction contained 16 bases not matched to a gene. Germline V CDR1 and CDR2: SGHVS, FQNEAQ. The CDR3 is CASSPSIVAGARNTQYF. In DNA form, the CDR3 reads TGTGCCAGCAGCCCCTCGATAGTAGCGGGGGCTCGGAATACGCAGTATTTT.

CDR3 nucleotide sequence: TGCGCCAGCAGCTTGGGACTAGCGGGAGCCGGAACCGGGGAGCTGTTTTTT. The encoded protein is CASSLGLAGAGTGELFF. The chain employs TRBV5-1 and TRBJ2-2; 12 bases align to TRBD2. The V gene's germline CDR1 is SGHRS and CDR2 YFSETQ. J was trimmed by 5 bases and V by 0 bases; bases with no gene match: 5. The CDR3 consists of 17 residues.

V and J are TRBV5-4 and TRBJ2-3, with TRBD2 identical over 11 bases. Germline trimming cut 2 bases from V and 5 bases from J; bases unmatched to any gene: 7. Germline CDR1 and CDR2: SGHNT and YYREEE (reference sequence). The CDR3 loop spans 16 amino acids. The CDR3 here is CASSLLLAGAGDTQYF. Written as DNA, the CDR3 is TGTGCCAGCAGCTTACTACTAGCGGGAGCGGGAGATACGCAGTATTTT.

J is TRBJ2-5 and V is TRBV10-3; 10 bases are a match to TRBD1. This CDR3 has 16 amino acids. Unmatched junction bases numbered 8, after V lost 2 bases and J lost 5 bases. Germline CDR1 and CDR2: ENHRY and SYGVKD. The CDR3 DNA sequence: TGTGCCATCAGTGAGCCGACGGGACAGGGGTGGGAGACCCAGTACTTC. This sequence encodes CAISEPTGQGWETQYF.

This clone was detected only a few times. This sequence joins TRBV5-4 and TRBJ2-7; tentatively, D is TRBD2 (5 bases). The V and J ends lost 4 bases and 4 bases respectively, with 6 bases between them. The germline V gene has CDR1 SGHNT and CDR2 YYREEE (reference sequence). This CDR3 has 11 amino acids. CDR3 DNA: TGTGCCAGCAGCCGGAGGTACGAGCAGTACTTC. It is translated as CASSRRYEQYF.

This rearrangement joins TRBV29-1 to TRBJ2-5; 8 nucleotides match TRBD2. Near its end, the DNA agrees better with TRBJ2-7, so the J call may be wrong. CDR3 length: 11 residues. Germline V gene lookup returns CDR1 SQVTM and CDR2 ANQGSEA. The CDR3, as DNA: TGCAGCGCCCGGGGGGGGTACGAGCAGTACTTC. It codes for CSARGGYEQYF.

The CDR3 loop is CSVILGAAPYGYTF. The CDR3 bases are TGCAGCGTTATTTTAGGAGCGGCCCCCTATGGCTACACCTTC. The chain uses TRBV29-1 and TRBJ1-2, with D unresolved. This CDR3 is 14 amino acids long. Germline V gene sequence: CDR1 SQVTM, CDR2 ANQGSEA. V was pared by 5 bases and J by 4 bases, with 17 bases between.

The gene calls are TRBV2 and TRBJ2-3; D is perhaps TRBD2 (6 bases). This CDR3 spans 16 amino acids. Germline V gene data show CDR1 as SNHLY and CDR2 as FYNNEI. V lost 7 bases to trimming and J lost 6 bases, with 23 bases between them. CDR3 nucleotides: TGTGCCAGCAAGGTTACCACCGGGGGAGGTGGGGATACGCAGTATTTT. Amino acid sequence: CASKVTTGGGGDTQYF.

The chain recombines TRBV6-8 with TRBJ1-1; TRBD1 agrees at 8 bases. The junction had 7 bases not matched to a gene; V was cut back by 4 bases and J by 0 bases. The CDR3 runs 16 residues. CDR1 is MNHGY, CDR2 SAAAGT, per germline. The CDR3 bases are TGTGCCAGCAGTTGGGGACAGGAAAGTATGAACACTGAAGCTTTCTTT. Its protein is CASSWGQESMNTEAFF.

The chain links TRBV7-3 to TRBJ2-1, with 12 bases fitting TRBD2. From germline, CDR1 is SGHTA and CDR2 FQGTGA. This CDR3 region has 16 residues. The V segment lost 4 bases and the J segment 2 bases; nucleotides outside the gene matches: 3. The chain's CDR3 is CASSSSSGGAYNEQFF. In nucleotides, the CDR3 is TGTGCCAGCAGCTCGTCTAGCGGGGGGGCCTACAATGAGCAGTTCTTC.

This clone is a singleton in its sample. The chain combines TRBV4-1 with TRBJ2-3, with D possibly matching TRBD2 (5 bases). The V end was cut by 3 bases, the J end by 3 bases, with 16 bases between. The length of the CDR3 is 16 residues. Germline CDR1 is MGHRA and CDR2 is YSYEKL. This CDR3 is CASSHSGISTTDTQYF. The CDR3 DNA sequence: TGCGCCAGCAGCCATTCCGGGATTAGTACGACAGATACGCAGTATTTT.